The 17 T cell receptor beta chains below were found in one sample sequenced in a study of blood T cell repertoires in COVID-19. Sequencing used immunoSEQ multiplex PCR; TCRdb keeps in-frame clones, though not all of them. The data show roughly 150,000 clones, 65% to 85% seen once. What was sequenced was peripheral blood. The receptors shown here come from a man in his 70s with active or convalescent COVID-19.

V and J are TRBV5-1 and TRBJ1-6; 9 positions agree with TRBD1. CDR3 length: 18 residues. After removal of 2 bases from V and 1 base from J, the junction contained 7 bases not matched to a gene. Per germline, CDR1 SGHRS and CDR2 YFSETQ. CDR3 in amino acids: CASSLQGARVSYNSPLHF. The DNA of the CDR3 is TGCGCCAGCAGCTTACAGGGGGCCCGGGTGTCCTATAATTCACCCCTCCACTTT.

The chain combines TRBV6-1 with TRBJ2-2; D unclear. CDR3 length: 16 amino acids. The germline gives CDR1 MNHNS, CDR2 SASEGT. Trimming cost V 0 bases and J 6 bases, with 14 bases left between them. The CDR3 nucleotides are TGTGCCAGCAGTGAAGCGCAATCAGGCTTGGCCGGGGAGCTGTTTTTT. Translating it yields CASSEAQSGLAGELFF.

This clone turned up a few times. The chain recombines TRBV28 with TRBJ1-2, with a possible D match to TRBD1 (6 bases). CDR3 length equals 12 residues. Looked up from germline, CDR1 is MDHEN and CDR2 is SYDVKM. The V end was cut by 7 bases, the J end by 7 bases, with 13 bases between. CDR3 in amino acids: CASNPGGGGYTF. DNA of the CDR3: TGTGCCAGCAACCCGGGGGGCGGTGGCTACACCTTC.

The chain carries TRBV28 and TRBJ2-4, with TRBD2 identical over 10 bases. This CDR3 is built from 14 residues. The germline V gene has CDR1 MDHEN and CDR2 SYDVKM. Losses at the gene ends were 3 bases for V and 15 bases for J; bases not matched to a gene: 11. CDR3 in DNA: TGTGCCAGCAGTTTGGGTCTAGCGGGGGACCCCCTGTACTTC. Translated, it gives CASSLGLAGDPLYF. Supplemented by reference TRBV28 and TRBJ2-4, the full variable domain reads DVKVTQSSRYLVKRTGEKVFLECVQDMDHENMFWYRQDPGLGLRLIYFSYDVKMKEKGDIPEGYSVSREKKERFSLILESASTNQTSMYLCASSLGLAGDPLYFGAGTRLSVL.

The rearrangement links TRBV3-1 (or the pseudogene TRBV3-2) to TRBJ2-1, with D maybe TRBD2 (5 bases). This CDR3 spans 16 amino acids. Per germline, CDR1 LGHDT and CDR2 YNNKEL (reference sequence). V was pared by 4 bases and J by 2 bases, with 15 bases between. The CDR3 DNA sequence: TGTGCCAGCAGCCCCCTGGGAGCGGCCGCCTACAATGAGCAGTTCTTC. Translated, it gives CASSPLGAAAYNEQFF.

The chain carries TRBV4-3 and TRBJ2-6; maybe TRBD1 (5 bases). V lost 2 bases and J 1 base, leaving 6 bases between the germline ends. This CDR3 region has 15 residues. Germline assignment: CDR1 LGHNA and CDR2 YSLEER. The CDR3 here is CASSQRGSGANVLTF. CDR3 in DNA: TGCGCCAGCAGCCAAAGGGGTTCTGGGGCCAACGTCCTGACTTTC.

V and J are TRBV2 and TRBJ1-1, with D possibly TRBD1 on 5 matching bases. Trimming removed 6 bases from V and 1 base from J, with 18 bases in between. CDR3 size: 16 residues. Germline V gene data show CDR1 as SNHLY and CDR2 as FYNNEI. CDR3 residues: CASSQGGAAQNTEAFF. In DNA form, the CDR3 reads TGTGCCAGCAGCCAAGGAGGGGCCGCTCAGAACACTGAAGCTTTCTTT.

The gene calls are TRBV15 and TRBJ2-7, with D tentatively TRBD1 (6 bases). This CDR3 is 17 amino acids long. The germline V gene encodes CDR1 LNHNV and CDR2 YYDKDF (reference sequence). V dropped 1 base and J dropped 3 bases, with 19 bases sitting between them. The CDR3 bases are TGTGCCACCAGCAGAGCCCAAATCATGACAGGCTACTACGAGCAGTACTTC. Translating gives CATSRAQIMTGYYEQYF.

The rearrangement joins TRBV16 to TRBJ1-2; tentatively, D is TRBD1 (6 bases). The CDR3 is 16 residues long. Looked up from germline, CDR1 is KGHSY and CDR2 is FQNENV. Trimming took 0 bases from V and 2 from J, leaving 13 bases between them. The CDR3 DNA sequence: TGTGCCAGCAGCCAATCTGGGCTGGGGGCGAACTATGGCTACACCTTC. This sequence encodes CASSQSGLGANYGYTF. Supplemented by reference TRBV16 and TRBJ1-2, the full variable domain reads GEEVAQTPKHLVRGEGQKAKLYCAPIKGHSYVFWYQQVLKNEFKFLISFQNENVFDETGMPKERFSAKCLPNSPCSLEIQATKLEDSAVYFCASSQSGLGANYGYTFGSGTRLTVV.

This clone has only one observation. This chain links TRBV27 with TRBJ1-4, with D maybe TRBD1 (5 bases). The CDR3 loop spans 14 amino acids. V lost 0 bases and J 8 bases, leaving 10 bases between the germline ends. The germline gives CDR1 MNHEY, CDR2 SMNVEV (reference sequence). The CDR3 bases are TGTGCCAGCAGTTTATCGGACAATCGAGAAAAACTGTTTTTT. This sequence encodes CASSLSDNREKLFF.

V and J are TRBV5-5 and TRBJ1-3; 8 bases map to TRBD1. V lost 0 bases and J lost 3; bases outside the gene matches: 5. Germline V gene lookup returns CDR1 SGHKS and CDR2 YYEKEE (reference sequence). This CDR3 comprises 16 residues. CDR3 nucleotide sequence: TGTGCCAGCAGCTTGGCCTTGGGACAGGTTGGAAACACCATATATTTT. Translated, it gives CASSLALGQVGNTIYF.

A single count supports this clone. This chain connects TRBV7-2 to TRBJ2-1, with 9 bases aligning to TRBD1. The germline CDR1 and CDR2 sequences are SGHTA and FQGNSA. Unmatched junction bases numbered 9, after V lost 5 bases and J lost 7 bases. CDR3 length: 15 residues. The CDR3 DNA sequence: TGTGCCAGCAGCCAAGGGGGGACAGGGTCGAATGAGCAGTTCTTC. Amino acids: CASSQGGTGSNEQFF. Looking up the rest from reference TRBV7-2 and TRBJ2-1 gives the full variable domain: GAGVSQSPSNKVTEKGKDVELRCDPISGHTALYWYRQSLGQGLEFLIYFQGNSAPDKSGLPSDRFSAERTGGSVSTLTIQRTQQEDSAVYLCASSQGGTGSNEQFFGPGTRLTVL.

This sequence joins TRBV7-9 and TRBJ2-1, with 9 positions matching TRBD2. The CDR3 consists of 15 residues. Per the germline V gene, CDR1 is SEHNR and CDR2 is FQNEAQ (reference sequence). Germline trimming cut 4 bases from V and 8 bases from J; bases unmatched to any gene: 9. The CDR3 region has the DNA TGTGCCAGCAGCTGGCGGCTAGCGGGAAGATATGAGCAGTTCTTC. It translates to CASSWRLAGRYEQFF.

The CDR3: CASSLGVISGGATDTQYF. CDR3 sequence (DNA): TGTGCCAGCAGCTTAGGGGTGATTAGCGGGGGGGCAACAGATACGCAGTATTTT. This chain links TRBV7-6 with TRBJ2-3, with 11 bases lining up with TRBD2. The germline V gene has CDR1 SGHVS and CDR2 FNYEAQ. The CDR3 totals 18 residues. V lost 1 base, J lost 3 bases, and 9 bases stayed unmatched.

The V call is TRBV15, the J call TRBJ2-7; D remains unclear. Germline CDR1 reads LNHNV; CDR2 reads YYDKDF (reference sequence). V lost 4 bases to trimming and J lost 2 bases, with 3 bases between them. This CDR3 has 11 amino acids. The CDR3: CATSNTYEQYF. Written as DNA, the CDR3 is TGTGCCACCAGCAACACCTACGAGCAGTACTTC.

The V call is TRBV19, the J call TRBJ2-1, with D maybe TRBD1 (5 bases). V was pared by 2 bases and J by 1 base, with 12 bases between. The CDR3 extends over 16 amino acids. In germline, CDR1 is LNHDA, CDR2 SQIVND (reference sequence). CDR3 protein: CASSIPEGVSYNEQFF. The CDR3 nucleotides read TGTGCCAGTAGTATACCTGAAGGGGTTTCCTACAATGAGCAGTTCTTC. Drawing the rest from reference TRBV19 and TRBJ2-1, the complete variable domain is DGGITQSPKYLFRKEGQNVTLSCEQNLNHDAMYWYRQDPGQGLRLIYYSQIVNDFQKGDIAEGYSVSREKKESFPLTVTSAQKNPTAFYLCASSIPEGVSYNEQFFGPGTRLTVL.

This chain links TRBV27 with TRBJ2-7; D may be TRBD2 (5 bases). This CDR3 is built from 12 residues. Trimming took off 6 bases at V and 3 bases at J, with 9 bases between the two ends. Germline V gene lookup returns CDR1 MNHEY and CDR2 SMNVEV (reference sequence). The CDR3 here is CASRRGDYEQYF. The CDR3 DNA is TGTGCCAGCAGACGGGGAGACTACGAGCAGTACTTC.